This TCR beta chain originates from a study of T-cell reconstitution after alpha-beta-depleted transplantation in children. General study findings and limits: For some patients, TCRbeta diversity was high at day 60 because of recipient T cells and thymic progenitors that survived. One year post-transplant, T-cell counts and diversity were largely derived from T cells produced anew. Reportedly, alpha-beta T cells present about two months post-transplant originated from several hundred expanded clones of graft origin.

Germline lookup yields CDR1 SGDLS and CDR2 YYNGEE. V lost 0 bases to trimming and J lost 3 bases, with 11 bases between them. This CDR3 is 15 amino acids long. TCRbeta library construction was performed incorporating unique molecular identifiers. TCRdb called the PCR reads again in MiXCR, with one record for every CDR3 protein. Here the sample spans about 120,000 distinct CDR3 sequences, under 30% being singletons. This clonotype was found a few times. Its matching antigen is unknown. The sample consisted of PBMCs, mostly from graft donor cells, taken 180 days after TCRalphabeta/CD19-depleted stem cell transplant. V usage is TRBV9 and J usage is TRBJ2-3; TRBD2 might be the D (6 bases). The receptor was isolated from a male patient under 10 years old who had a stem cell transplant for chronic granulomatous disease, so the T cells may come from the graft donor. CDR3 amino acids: CASSVAGAGTDTQYF. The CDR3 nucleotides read TGTGCCAGCAGCGTAGCGGGAGCTGGTACAGATACGCAGTATTTT.